This entry describes one T cell receptor beta chain. Original processing notes: Nucleated cell number was recorded as an estimate derived from reference gene primer amplification. Method: immunoSEQ multiplex PCR; TCRdb's copy keeps in-frame clones and lacks some. For V, J and clone size, that table is used; D and trimming come from the DNA. This table holds 450,000 to 500,000 clones, 70% to 90% found once. This specimen comes from a study of blood T cell repertoires in COVID-19. About the study: Specimens from acute and convalescent COVID-19 originated in the United States, Italy and Spain. PBMCs, B-cell-depleted T cells, or T cells provided the cDNA or gDNA that made up the material.

Germline lookup yields CDR1 SGHDT and CDR2 YYEEEE. With V trimmed by 1 base and J by 3 bases, 7 bases remained unmatched. This CDR3 has 18 residues. The receptor was isolated from a human donor in a cohort sampled during active COVID-19. Sequencing was carried out using peripheral blood. The chain combines TRBV5-6 with TRBJ2-2, with 12 bases lining up with TRBD2. The CDR3 DNA reads as TGTGCCAGCAGCTTGACCCTAGCGGGAGGGCCAGACACCGGGGAGCTGTTTTTT. Amino acids: CASSLTLAGGPDTGELFF.